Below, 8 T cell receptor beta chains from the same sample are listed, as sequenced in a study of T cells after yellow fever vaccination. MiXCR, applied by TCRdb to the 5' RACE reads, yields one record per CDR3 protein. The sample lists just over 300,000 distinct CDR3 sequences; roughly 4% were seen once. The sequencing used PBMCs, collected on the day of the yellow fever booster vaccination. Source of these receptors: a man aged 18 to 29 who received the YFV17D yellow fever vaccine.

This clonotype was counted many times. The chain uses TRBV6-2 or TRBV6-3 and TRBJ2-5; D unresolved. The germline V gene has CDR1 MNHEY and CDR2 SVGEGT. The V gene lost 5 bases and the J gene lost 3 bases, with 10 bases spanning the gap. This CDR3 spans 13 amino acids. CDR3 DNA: TGTGCCAGCAGTCCGGACGAAAAAGAGACCCAGTACTTC. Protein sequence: CASSPDEKETQYF.

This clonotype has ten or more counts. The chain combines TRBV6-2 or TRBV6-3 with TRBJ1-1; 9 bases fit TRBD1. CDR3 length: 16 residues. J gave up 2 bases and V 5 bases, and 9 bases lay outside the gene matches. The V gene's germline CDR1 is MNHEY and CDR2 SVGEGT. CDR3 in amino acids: CASSAAPGQGNTEAFF. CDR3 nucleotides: TGTGCCAGCAGTGCTGCCCCGGGACAGGGCAACACTGAAGCTTTCTTT.

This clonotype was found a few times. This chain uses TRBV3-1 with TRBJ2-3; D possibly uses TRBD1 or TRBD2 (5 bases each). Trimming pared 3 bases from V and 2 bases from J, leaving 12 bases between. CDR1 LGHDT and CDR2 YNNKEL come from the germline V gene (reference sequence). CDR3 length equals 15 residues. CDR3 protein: CASSQFEGITDTQYF. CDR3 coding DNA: TGTGCCAGCAGCCAGTTCGAGGGGATCACAGATACGCAGTATTTT.

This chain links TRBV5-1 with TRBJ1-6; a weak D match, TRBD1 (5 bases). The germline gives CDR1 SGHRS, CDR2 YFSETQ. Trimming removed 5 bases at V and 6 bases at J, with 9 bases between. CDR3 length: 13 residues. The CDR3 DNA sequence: TGCGCCAGCAGTCAGGGTTTTAATTCACCCCTCCACTTT. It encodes CASSQGFNSPLHF. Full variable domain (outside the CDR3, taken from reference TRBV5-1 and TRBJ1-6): KAGVTQTPRYLIKTRGQQVTLSCSPISGHRSVSWYQQTPGQGLQFLFEYFSETQRNKGNFPGRFSGRQFSNSRSEMNVSTLELGDSALYLCASSQGFNSPLHFGNGTRLTVT.

The CDR3 DNA is TGTGCCAGCAGCTCCCGGGACAGGGTGCCTTACGAGCAGTACTTC. This encodes CASSSRDRVPYEQYF. V is TRBV3-1 and J is TRBJ2-7; 9 positions match TRBD1. Germline V CDR1 and CDR2: LGHDT, YNNKEL (reference sequence). The CDR3 loop spans 15 amino acids. The trim removed 5 bases at V and 4 bases at J, leaving 9 bases unmatched.

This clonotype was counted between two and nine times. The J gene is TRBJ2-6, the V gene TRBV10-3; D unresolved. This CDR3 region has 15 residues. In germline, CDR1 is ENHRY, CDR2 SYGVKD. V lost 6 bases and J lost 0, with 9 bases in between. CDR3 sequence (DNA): TGTGCCATCAGACACCCGAGCTCTGGGGCCAACGTCCTGACTTTC. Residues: CAIRHPSSGANVLTF.

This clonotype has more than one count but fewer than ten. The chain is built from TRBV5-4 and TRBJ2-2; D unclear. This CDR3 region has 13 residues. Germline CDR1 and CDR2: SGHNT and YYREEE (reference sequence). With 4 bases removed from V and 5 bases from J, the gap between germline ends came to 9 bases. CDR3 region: CASSERSTGELFF. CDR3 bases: TGTGCCAGCAGCGAAAGGAGTACCGGGGAGCTGTTTTTT.

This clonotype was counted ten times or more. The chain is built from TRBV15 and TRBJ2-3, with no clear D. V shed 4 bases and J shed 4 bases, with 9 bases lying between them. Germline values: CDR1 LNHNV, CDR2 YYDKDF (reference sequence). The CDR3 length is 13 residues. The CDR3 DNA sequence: TGTGCCACCAGCATGGTTAGGCCAGATACGCAGTATTTT. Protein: CATSMVRPDTQYF.